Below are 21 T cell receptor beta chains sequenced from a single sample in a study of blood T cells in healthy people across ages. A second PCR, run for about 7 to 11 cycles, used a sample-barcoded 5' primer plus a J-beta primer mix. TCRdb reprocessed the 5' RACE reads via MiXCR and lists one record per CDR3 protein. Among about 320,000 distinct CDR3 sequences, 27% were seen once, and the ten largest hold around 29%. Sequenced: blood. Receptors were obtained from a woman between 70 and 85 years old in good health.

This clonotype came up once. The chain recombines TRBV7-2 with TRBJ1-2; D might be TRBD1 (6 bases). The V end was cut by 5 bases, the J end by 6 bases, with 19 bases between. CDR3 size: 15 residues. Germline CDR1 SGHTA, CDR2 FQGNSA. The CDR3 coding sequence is TGTGCCAGCAGCCAATTGGGGGCGGGGGGCCATGGCTACACCTTC. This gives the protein CASSQLGAGGHGYTF.

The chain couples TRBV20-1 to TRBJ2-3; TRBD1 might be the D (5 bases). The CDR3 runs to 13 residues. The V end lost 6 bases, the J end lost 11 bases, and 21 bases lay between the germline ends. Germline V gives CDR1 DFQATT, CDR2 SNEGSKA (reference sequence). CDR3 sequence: CSAAPLGAHGQYF. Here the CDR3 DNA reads TGCAGTGCCGCCCCCCTTGGGGCCCATGGGCAGTATTTT.

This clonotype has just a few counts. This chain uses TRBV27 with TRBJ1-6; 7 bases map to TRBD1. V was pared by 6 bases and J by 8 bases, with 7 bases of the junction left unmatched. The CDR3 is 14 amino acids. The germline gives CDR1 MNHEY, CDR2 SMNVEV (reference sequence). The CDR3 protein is CASSRRDSYSPLHF. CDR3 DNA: TGTGCCAGCAGCCGTCGGGACAGCTATTCACCCCTCCACTTT.

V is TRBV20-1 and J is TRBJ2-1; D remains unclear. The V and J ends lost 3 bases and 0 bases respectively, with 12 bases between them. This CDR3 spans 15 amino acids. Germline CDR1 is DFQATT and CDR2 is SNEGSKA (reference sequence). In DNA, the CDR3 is TGCAGTGCTAGCGGGCTCTCGAGCTCCTACAATGAGCAGTTCTTC. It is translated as CSASGLSSSYNEQFF.

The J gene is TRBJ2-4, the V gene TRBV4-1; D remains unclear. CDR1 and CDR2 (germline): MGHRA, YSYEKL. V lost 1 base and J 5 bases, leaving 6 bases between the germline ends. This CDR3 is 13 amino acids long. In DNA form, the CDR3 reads TGCGCCAGCAGCCAAGGTGTCCAAAACATTCAGTACTTC. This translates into CASSQGVQNIQYF.

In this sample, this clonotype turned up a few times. The CDR3 DNA follows: TGTGCCAGCAGCGAGGGACAGGGGATATACGAGCAGTACTTC. Translation: CASSEGQGIYEQYF. The V and J genes are TRBV6-1 and TRBJ2-7; TRBD1 matches at 10 bases. Losses at the gene ends were 6 bases for V and 4 bases for J; bases not matched to a gene: 6. The CDR3 spans 14 residues. Germline V lookup: CDR1 MNHNS, CDR2 SASEGT.

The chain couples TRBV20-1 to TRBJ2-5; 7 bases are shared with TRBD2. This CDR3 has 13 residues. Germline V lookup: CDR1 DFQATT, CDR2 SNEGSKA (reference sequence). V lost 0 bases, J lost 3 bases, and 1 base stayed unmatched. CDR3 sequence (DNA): TGCAGTGCTAGAGAGACTAGCAAAGAGACCCAGTACTTC. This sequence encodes CSARETSKETQYF.

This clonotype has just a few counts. CDR3 amino acids: CASSPGGQSRDEQFF. CDR3 DNA: TGCGCCAGCAGCCCCGGAGGACAGTCCCGGGATGAGCAGTTCTTC. The gene calls are TRBV5-1 and TRBJ2-1; D may be TRBD1 (6 bases). Trimming shortened V by 4 bases and J by 8 bases, and 19 bases separated the two germline ends. Germline lookup yields CDR1 SGHRS and CDR2 YFSETQ. The CDR3 totals 15 residues.

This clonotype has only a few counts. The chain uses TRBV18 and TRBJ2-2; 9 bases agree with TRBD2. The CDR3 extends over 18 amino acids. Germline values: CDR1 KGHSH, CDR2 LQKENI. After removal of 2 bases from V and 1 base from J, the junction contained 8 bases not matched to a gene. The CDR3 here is CASSPYSLAGQNTGELFF. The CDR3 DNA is TGTGCCAGCTCACCATATAGCCTAGCGGGGCAGAACACCGGGGAGCTGTTTTTT.

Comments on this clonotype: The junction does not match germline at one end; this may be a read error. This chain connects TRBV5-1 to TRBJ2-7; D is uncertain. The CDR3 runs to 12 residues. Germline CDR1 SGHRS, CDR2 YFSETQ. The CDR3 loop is CASGLTNYEQYF. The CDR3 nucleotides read TGCGCCAGCGGCTTGACAAACTACGAGCAGTACTTC.

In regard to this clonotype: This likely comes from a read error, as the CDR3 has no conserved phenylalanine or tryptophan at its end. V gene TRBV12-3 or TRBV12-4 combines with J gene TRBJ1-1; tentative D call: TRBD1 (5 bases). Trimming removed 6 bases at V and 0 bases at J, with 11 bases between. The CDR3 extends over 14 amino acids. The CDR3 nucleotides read TGTGCCAGCAGGGAGACAGCCTTGAACACTGAAGCTTTCTCT. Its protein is CASRETALNTEAFS.

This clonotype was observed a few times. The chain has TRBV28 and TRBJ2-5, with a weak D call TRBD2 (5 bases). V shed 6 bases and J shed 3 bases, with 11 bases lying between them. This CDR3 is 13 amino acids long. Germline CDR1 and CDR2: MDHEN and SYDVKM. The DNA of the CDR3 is TGTGCCAGCAGACTTGGGAGAGAAGAGACCCAGTACTTC. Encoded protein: CASRLGREETQYF.

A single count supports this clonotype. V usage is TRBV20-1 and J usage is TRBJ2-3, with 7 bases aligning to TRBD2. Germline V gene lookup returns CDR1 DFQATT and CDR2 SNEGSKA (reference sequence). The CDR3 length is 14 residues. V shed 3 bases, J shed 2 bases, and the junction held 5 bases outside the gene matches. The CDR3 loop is CSASGGFFTDTQYF. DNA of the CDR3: TGCAGTGCTAGCGGGGGGTTTTTCACAGATACGCAGTATTTT.

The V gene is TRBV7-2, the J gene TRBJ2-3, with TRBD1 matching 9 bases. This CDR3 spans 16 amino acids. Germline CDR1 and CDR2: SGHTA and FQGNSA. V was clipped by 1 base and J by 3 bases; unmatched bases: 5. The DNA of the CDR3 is TGTGCCAGCAGCTTAGTACGGACAGGGGTAACAGATACGCAGTATTTT. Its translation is CASSLVRTGVTDTQYF.

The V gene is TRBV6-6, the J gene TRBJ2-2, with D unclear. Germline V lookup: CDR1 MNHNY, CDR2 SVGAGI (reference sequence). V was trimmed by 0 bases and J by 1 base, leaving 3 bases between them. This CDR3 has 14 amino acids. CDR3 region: CASSYSVNTGELFF. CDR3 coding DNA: TGTGCCAGCAGTTACTCGGTGAACACCGGGGAGCTGTTTTTT.

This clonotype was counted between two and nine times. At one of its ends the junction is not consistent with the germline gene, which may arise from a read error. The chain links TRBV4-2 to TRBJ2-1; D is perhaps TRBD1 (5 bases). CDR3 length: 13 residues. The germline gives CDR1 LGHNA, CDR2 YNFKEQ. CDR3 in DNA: TGTGCCAGTAGCCAAGATACAGGTACTTCTCCTTTCTTC. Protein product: CASSQDTGTSPFF.

The CDR3 region has the DNA TGTGCCAGCAGTTACTCGGGACTCACCTACGAGCAGTACTTC. Encoded protein: CASSYSGLTYEQYF. This sequence joins TRBV6-6 and TRBJ2-7, with D maybe TRBD2 (6 bases). Germline V CDR1 and CDR2: MNHNY, SVGAGI (reference sequence). V lost 0 bases, J lost 2 bases, and 8 bases lay in between. The CDR3 runs 14 residues.

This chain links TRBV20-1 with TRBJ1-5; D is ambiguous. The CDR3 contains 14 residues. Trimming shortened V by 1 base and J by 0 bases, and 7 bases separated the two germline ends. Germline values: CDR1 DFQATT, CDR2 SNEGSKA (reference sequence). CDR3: CSARGASSNQPQHF. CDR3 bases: TGCAGTGCTAGAGGGGCCTCTAGCAATCAGCCCCAGCATTTT.

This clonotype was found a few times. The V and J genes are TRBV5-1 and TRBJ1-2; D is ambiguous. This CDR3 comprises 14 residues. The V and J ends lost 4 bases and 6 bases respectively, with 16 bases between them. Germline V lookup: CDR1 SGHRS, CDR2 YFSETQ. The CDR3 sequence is CASSPGSEAHGYTF. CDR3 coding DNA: TGCGCCAGCAGCCCGGGGTCCGAGGCCCATGGCTACACCTTC.

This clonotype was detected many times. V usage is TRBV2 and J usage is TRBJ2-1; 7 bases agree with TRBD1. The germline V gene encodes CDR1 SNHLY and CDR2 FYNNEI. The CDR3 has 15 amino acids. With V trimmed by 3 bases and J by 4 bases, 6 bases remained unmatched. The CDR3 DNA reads TGTGCCAGCAGTGAGGAACAGGGGCTTTACAATGAGCAGTTCTTC. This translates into CASSEEQGLYNEQFF.

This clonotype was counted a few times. As DNA, the CDR3 is TGTGCCAGCAGCTTCGCGTACGGAACGACCTACGAGCAGTACTTC. It yields the protein CASSFAYGTTYEQYF. The chain is built from TRBV7-9 and TRBJ2-5; D unresolved. The DNA end lines up better with TRBJ2-7; the J call may be wrong. The CDR3 sequence is 15 residues long. The germline gives CDR1 SEHNR, CDR2 FQNEAQ (reference sequence).